This T cell receptor (beta chain) comes out of a study of T cell responses to AZD1222 COVID-19 vaccine. Worth noting for this clone: The antigen remains undetermined.

Study conclusions and caveats: Clonal diversity may have been underestimated, and the donors were mostly white British, with more females than males. Within unmutated variant regions lay the reported targets of nearly half of spike-specific TCRs. It was only after the peak T cell response that any repertoires were sampled. Seropositivity was recorded at baseline in only six AZD1222 recipients.

Sequencing used immunoSEQ multiplex PCR; TCRdb keeps in-frame clones, though not all of them. The data hold about 150,000 clones, with about 86% observed a single time. J lost 9 bases, V lost 6 bases, and 13 bases had no gene match. CDR3 size: 16 residues. Germline V gene data show CDR1 as LNHNV and CDR2 as YYDKDF (reference sequence). This chain connects TRBV15 to TRBJ2-1; TRBD2 matches 11 bases. The sequence came from an adult in good health. The sample consisted of peripheral blood, taken on day 0 of MenACWY control vaccination. CDR3 sequence: CATRDTTSGRKGEQFF. DNA for the CDR3: TGTGCCACCAGGGATACTACTAGCGGGAGAAAAGGTGAGCAGTTCTTC.